This T cell receptor (beta chain) was recorded in a study of cytomegalovirus exposure and HLA in healthy donors. The overall study: Around 78 million unique TCRs, all from HLA-typed donors, were included in an early release of the data. Study-wide findings and caveats: The listing of roughly 160 TCR beta chains classed them as cytomegalovirus-associated. Cytomegalovirus status, reportedly, was diagnosed with high specificity and sensitivity by the classifier.

As to this clone: The antigen is undetermined.

Researchers ran the PCR with 60 Vbeta and 13 Jbeta primers. TCRdb keeps only in-frame clones here, not all; method: immunoSEQ multiplex PCR. Of 130,000 to 150,000 clones in the sample, over 70% are singletons; the top ten hold 2.8%. The receptor was derived from a male donor in good health and CMV-seronegative. The sequenced material came from PBMCs.

The CDR3 DNA reads as TGTGCCAGCAGTTACTCTCGGGAGCCATACGAGCAGTACTTC. Translating gives CASSYSREPYEQYF. V is TRBV6-5 and J is TRBJ2-7; D might be TRBD2 (6 bases). There are 14 residues in the CDR3. CDR1 is MNHEY, CDR2 SVGAGI, per germline. Trimming shortened V by 0 bases and J by 4 bases, and 10 bases separated the two germline ends.